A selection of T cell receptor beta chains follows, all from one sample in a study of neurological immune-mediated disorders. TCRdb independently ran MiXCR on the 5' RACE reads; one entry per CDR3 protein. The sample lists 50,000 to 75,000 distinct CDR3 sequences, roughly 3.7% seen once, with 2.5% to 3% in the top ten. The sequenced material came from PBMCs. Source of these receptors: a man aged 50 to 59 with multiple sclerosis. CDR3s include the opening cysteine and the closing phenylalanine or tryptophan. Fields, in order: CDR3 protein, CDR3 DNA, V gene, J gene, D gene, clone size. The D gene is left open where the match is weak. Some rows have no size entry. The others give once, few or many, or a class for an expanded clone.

CASSLVYGPSYEQYF	TGCGCCAGCAGCTTGGTGTACGGGCCCTCCTACGAGCAGTACTTC	TRBV5-1	TRBJ2-7	-	-
CASNQGSSGANVLTF	TGCGCCAGCAACCAAGGGAGCTCTGGGGCCAACGTCCTGACTTTC	TRBV5-1	TRBJ2-6	-	many
CSVSMGGSSYNEQFF	TGCAGCGTTTCGATGGGGGGCAGCTCCTACAATGAGCAGTTCTTC	TRBV29-1	TRBJ2-1	-	many
CASSLGGGADGELFF	TGTGCCAGCAGCTTGGGCGGGGGGGCCGACGGGGAGCTGTTTTTT	TRBV7-6	TRBJ2-2	TRBD2	-
CASSPGAYEQYF	TGTGCCAGCAGCCCAGGGGCCTACGAGCAGTACTTC	TRBV12-3/TRBV12-4	TRBJ2-7	-	many
CSAREGDRGYGYTF	TGCAGTGCTAGAGAGGGGGACAGGGGCTATGGCTACACCTTC	TRBV20-1	TRBJ1-2	TRBD1	many
CASSRTTSGGQGTQYF	TGTGCCAGCAGCCGTACGACTAGCGGGGGGCAGGGGACCCAGTACTTC	TRBV4-2	TRBJ2-5	TRBD2	many
CATSRDPDPRDTEAFF	TGTGCCACCAGCAGAGACCCGGACCCCAGAGACACTGAAGCTTTCTTT	TRBV15	TRBJ1-1	-	many
CSARSGNTDTQYF	TGCAGTGCTAGAAGTGGAAACACAGATACGCAGTATTTT	TRBV20-1	TRBJ2-3	-	many
CASSLTGTKLTEAFF	TGTGCCAGCTCTCTAACCGGGACAAAGCTCACTGAAGCTTTCTTT	TRBV18	TRBJ1-1	-	many
CASSLGWGQPQNF	TGTGCCAGCAGCCTAGGCTGGGGGCAGCCCCAGAATTTT	TRBV7-8	TRBJ1-5	-	many
CASRSGGYEQYF	TGTGCCAGCAGATCAGGGGGCTACGAGCAGTACTTC	TRBV12-3/TRBV12-4	TRBJ2-7	TRBD1	-
CASKSLRRENIQYF	TGTGCCAGCAAAAGTCTTCGGAGGGAAAACATTCAGTACTTC	TRBV6-2/TRBV6-3	TRBJ2-4	-	many
CASSPNQGDSGNTIYF	TGTGCCAGCTCTCCAAACCAGGGCGACTCTGGAAACACCATATATTTT	TRBV18	TRBJ1-3	-	many
CASSGPSILGGELFF	TGCGCCAGCAGCGGACCTAGCATCTTAGGCGGGGAGCTGTTTTTT	TRBV5-1	TRBJ2-2	-	many
CSVHTNTEAFF	TGCAGCGTTCACACGAACACTGAAGCTTTCTTT	TRBV29-1	TRBJ1-1	-	many
CASSVRLLREQFF	TGTGCCAGCAGCGTGAGACTCCTACGGGAGCAGTTCTTC	TRBV5-4	TRBJ2-1	-	-
CASSFGTGPYEQYF	TGCGCCAGCAGCTTTGGGACAGGGCCCTACGAGCAGTACTTC	TRBV5-1	TRBJ2-7	TRBD1	many